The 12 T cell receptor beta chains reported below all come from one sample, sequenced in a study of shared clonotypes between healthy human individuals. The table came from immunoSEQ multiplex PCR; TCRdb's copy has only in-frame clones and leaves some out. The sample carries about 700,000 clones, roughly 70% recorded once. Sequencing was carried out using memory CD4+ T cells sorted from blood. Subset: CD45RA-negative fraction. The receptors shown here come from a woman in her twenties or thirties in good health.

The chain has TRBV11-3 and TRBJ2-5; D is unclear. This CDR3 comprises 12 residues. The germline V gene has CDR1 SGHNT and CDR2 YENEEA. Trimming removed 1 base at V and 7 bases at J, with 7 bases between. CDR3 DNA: TGTGCCAGCAGCTTAGCCGACGGGACCCAGTACTTC. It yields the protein CASSLADGTQYF.

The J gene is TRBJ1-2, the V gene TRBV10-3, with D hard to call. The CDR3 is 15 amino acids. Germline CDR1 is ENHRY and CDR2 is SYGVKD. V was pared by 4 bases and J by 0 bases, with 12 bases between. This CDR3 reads CAISVAEGANYGYTF. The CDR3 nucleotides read TGTGCCATCAGTGTGGCGGAGGGAGCTAACTATGGCTACACCTTC.

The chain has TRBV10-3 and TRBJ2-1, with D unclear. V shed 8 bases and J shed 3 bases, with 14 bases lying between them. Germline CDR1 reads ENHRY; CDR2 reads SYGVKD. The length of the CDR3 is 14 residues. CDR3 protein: CAISDGILYNEQFF. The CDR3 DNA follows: TGTGCCATCTCGGATGGTATACTCTACAATGAGCAGTTCTTC.

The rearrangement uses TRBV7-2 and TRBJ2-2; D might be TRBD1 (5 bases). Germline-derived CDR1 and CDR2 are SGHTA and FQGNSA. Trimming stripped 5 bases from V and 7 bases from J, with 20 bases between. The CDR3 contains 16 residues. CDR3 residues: CASSASPQGFSGELFF. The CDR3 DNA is TGTGCCAGCAGCGCATCACCTCAGGGATTCAGCGGGGAGCTGTTTTTT.

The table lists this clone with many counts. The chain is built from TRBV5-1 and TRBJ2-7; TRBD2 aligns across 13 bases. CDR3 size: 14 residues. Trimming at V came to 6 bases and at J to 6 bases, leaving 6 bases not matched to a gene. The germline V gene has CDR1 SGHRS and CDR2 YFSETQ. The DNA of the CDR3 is TGCGCCAGCACCCCGGGGACTAGCGGGATCGAGCAGTACTTC. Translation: CASTPGTSGIEQYF.

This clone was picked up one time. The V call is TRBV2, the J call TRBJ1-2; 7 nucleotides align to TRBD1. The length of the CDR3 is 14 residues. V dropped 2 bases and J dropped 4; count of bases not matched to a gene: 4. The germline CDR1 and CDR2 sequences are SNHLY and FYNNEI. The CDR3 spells CASSEQGDTYGYTF. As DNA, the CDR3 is TGTGCCAGCAGTGAACAGGGGGATACCTATGGCTACACCTTC.

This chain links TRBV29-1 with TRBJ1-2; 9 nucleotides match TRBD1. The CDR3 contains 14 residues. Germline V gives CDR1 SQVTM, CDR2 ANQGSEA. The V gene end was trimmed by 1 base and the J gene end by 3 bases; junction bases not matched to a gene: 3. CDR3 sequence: CSVEGTGADYGYTF. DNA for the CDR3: TGCAGCGTTGAAGGGACAGGGGCGGACTATGGCTACACCTTC.

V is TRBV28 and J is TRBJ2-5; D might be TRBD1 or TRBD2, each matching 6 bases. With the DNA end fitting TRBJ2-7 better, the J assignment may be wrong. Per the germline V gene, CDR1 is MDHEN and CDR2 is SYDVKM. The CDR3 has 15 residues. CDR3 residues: CASKTVRRGAYEQYF. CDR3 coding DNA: TGTGCCAGCAAGACCGTGCGGAGGGGGGCCTACGAGCAGTACTTC.

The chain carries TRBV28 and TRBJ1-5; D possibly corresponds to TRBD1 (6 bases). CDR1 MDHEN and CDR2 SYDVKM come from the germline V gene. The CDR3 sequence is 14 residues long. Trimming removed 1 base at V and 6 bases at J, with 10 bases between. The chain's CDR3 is CASSLYQGSQPQHF. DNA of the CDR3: TGTGCCAGCAGTTTATATCAGGGGAGTCAGCCCCAGCATTTT.

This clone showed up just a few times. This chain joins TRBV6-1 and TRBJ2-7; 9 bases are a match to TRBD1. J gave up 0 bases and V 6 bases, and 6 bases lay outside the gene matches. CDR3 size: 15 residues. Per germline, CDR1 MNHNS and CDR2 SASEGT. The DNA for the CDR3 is TGTGCCAGCAGGGGACAGGGAAGGAACTCCTACGAGCAGTACTTC. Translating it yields CASRGQGRNSYEQYF.

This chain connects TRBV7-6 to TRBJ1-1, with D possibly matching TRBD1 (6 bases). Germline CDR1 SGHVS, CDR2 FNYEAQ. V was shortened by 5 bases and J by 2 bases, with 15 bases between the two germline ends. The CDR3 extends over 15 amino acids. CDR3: CASSLTGTTNTEAFF. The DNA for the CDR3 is TGTGCCAGCAGCCTTACCGGGACAACCAACACTGAAGCTTTCTTT.

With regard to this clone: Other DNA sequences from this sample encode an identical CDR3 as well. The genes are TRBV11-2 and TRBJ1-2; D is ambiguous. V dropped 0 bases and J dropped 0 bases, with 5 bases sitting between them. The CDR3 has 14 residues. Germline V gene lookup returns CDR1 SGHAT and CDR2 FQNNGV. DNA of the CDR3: TGTGCCAGCAGCTTAGATCGGTCTAACTATGGCTACACCTTC. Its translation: CASSLDRSNYGYTF.